The 23 T cell receptor beta chains given below trace back to one sample, sequenced in a study of Ad26.COV2.S vaccination and SARS-CoV-2 variants. Sequencing used immunoSEQ multiplex PCR; TCRdb keeps in-frame clones, though not all of them. The sample consists of about 680,000 clones, around 92% of them appearing once. This sample's treatment: 19 received Ad26.COV2.S at low or high dose, single or two shots; roughly five received placebo; per-sample allocation not given. Sampling was performed 63 days after the first vaccine or placebo injection. The source was peripheral blood, collected in a trial of Ad26.COV2.S vaccine versus placebo. These receptors originate from a person aged 18-60 years who received the Ad26.COV2.S COVID-19 vaccine or a placebo.

This clone was detected many times. The CDR3 DNA reads TGCGCCAGCGGTGGTGACCACGAGCAGTACTTC. Protein sequence: CASGGDHEQYF. V gene TRBV4-1 combines with J gene TRBJ2-7; D call uncertain. Germline CDR1 reads MGHRA; CDR2 reads YSYEKL. The CDR3 runs to 11 residues. V lost 8 bases, J lost 5 bases, and 10 bases lay in between.

CDR3: CASSEGYQHF. CDR3 DNA sequence: TGTGCCAGCAGCGAGGGATACCAGCATTTT. This rearrangement joins TRBV28 to TRBJ1-5; D is unresolved. CDR1 MDHEN and CDR2 SYDVKM come from the germline V gene. The CDR3 is 10 residues long. V was pared by 6 bases and J by 12 bases, with 9 bases between.

V is TRBV19 and J is TRBJ1-5, with D maybe TRBD1 (5 bases). Trimming shortened V by 7 bases and J by 0 bases, and 31 bases separated the two germline ends. The CDR3 is 21 amino acids. Germline V gene data show CDR1 as LNHDA and CDR2 as SQIVND (reference sequence). The CDR3 DNA is TGTGCCAGTAAGGGACTAGACAAGTTTCCAATGGAGCGATTTAGCAATCAGCCCCAGCATTTT. This translates into CASKGLDKFPMERFSNQPQHF.

The V and J genes are TRBV19 and TRBJ1-1; D gene ambiguous. The CDR3 loop spans 11 amino acids. V lost 5 bases, J lost 11 bases, and 12 bases lay in between. Germline CDR1 is LNHDA and CDR2 is SQIVND (reference sequence). The DNA of the CDR3 is TGTGCCAGTAGTTTAGGCTGGGAGGCTTTCTTT. Protein: CASSLGWEAFF.

V usage is TRBV25-1 and J usage is TRBJ2-1, with D maybe TRBD1 (6 bases). Germline V gene lookup returns CDR1 MGHDK and CDR2 SYGVNS. There are 13 residues in the CDR3. V was cut by 5 bases and J by 5 bases, with 10 bases left in between. The CDR3 loop is CASSRRQDNEQFF. CDR3 nucleotides: TGTGCCAGCAGTAGGCGACAGGACAATGAGCAGTTCTTC.

This chain uses TRBV18 with TRBJ2-3; the D gene is possibly TRBD1 (6 bases). CDR3 length: 14 amino acids. V lost 3 bases and J lost 3, with 10 bases in between. Germline V gives CDR1 KGHSH, CDR2 LQKENI. The CDR3: CASSPGQKTDTQYF. The CDR3 coding sequence is TGTGCCAGCTCACCTGGACAGAAAACAGATACGCAGTATTTT.

The V and J genes are TRBV5-5 and TRBJ1-1; D gene unclear. CDR3 size: 12 residues. Germline V gives CDR1 SGHKS, CDR2 YYEKEE (reference sequence). The ends were cut back, 0 bases at V and 10 bases at J, with 10 bases in the middle. CDR3: CASSLGGDVAFF. In DNA form, the CDR3 reads TGTGCCAGCAGCTTGGGGGGAGACGTAGCTTTCTTT. The whole variable domain, remainder taken from reference TRBV5-5 and TRBJ1-1, is DAGVTQSPTHLIKTRGQQVTLRCSPISGHKSVSWYQQVLGQGPQFIFQYYEKEERGRGNFPDRFSARQFPNYSSELNVNALLLGDSALYLCASSLGGDVAFFGQGTRLTVV.

The J gene is TRBJ2-7, the V gene TRBV2; D possibly corresponds to TRBD1 (5 bases). The CDR3 is 14 amino acids. Germline loops: CDR1 SNHLY, CDR2 FYNNEI. V lost 5 bases, J lost 2 bases, and 13 bases lay in between. CDR3 amino acids: CASSFGSGTYEQYF. The CDR3 DNA follows: TGTGCCAGCAGTTTTGGGTCAGGGACCTACGAGCAGTACTTC.

The chain employs TRBV3-1 (or the pseudogene TRBV3-2) and TRBJ2-2; D gene unclear. Germline loops: CDR1 LGHDT, CDR2 YNNKEL (reference sequence). The CDR3 spans 14 residues. V was shortened by 0 bases and J by 4 bases, with 6 bases between the two germline ends. The CDR3 DNA reads as TGTGCCAGCAGCCAAGAGATAACCACCGGGGAGCTGTTTTTT. It yields the protein CASSQEITTGELFF.

The rearrangement joins TRBV27 to TRBJ2-3; D not certain. Trimming took off 2 bases at V and 4 bases at J, with 7 bases between the two ends. Per germline, CDR1 MNHEY and CDR2 SMNVEV (reference sequence). The CDR3 totals 13 residues. CDR3: CASSLNGADTQYF. DNA of the CDR3: TGTGCCAGCAGTTTAAATGGGGCAGATACGCAGTATTTT.

The chain combines TRBV18 with TRBJ2-7; no reliable D call. Germline V lookup: CDR1 KGHSH, CDR2 LQKENI. The ends were cut back, 3 bases at V and 2 bases at J, with 8 bases in the middle. CDR3 length: 13 residues. CDR3 amino acids: CASSPSQPYEQYF. The DNA of the CDR3 is TGTGCCAGCTCACCGTCTCAGCCCTACGAGCAGTACTTC.

The chain recombines TRBV6-5 with TRBJ1-5; D not resolved. This CDR3 is 13 amino acids long. Trimming cost V 5 bases and J 4 bases, with 9 bases left between them. CDR1 and CDR2 (germline): MNHEY, SVGAGI. This chain's CDR3 is CASSPVPNQPQHF. DNA of the CDR3: TGTGCCAGCAGTCCAGTGCCAAATCAGCCCCAGCATTTT.

As for this clone: The sample carries other DNA sequences with the same CDR3. The V call is TRBV10-3, the J call TRBJ1-1; 8 bases agree with TRBD1. This CDR3 is built from 13 residues. The V gene's germline CDR1 is ENHRY and CDR2 SYGVKD. Trimming took 6 bases from V and 2 from J; bases not matched to a gene: 2. The CDR3 protein is CAIRGQANTEAFF. CDR3 DNA: TGTGCCATCAGGGGACAGGCCAACACTGAAGCTTTCTTT.

The chain links TRBV27 to TRBJ2-7; TRBD2 might be the D (8 bases). CDR3 length equals 15 residues. Per the germline V gene, CDR1 is MNHEY and CDR2 is SMNVEV (reference sequence). The ends were cut back, 7 bases at V and 5 bases at J, with 21 bases in the middle. DNA of the CDR3: TGTGCCAGCAAGAAACGCAGGGGGACTAGTGACGAGCAGTACTTC. Amino acid sequence: CASKKRRGTSDEQYF.

The sample holds one count of this clone. The rearrangement joins TRBV6-5 to TRBJ1-5, with D possibly matching TRBD1 (6 bases). Trimming removed 8 bases at V and 5 bases at J, with 13 bases between. Germline assignment: CDR1 MNHEY and CDR2 SVGAGI. The CDR3 has 13 residues. The CDR3 protein is CASARGAYQPQHF. The DNA for the CDR3 is TGTGCCAGCGCACGGGGGGCCTATCAGCCCCAGCATTTT.

A remark on this clone: Other DNA sequences in this sample translate to the same CDR3. The V and J genes are TRBV5-1 and TRBJ2-5; D not resolved. Trimming took off 0 bases at V and 1 base at J, with 1 base between the two ends. CDR1 SGHRS and CDR2 YFSETQ come from the germline V gene. The CDR3 totals 12 residues. The CDR3 is CASSLAQETQYF. In DNA, the CDR3 is TGCGCCAGCAGCTTGGCCCAAGAGACCCAGTACTTC.

The chain combines TRBV3-1 (or the pseudogene TRBV3-2) with TRBJ2-7, with a tentative D call TRBD1 (6 bases). Trimming left V 5 bases short and J 2 bases short, with 13 bases between. Germline V CDR1 and CDR2: LGHDT, YNNKEL (reference sequence). The length of the CDR3 is 14 residues. CDR3 residues: CASSSFGGPYEQYF. The CDR3 nucleotides read TGTGCCAGCAGCTCCTTTGGGGGCCCCTACGAGCAGTACTTC.

The chain joins TRBV7-2 to TRBJ1-1; the D is unclear. In germline, CDR1 is SGHTA, CDR2 FQGNSA. V lost 2 bases and J 2 bases, leaving 3 bases between the germline ends. The CDR3 loop spans 12 amino acids. The CDR3: CASSLINTEAFF. The CDR3 DNA follows: TGTGCCAGCAGCTTAATAAACACTGAAGCTTTCTTT.

A remark on this clone: Within the sample, other DNA sequences also encode this same CDR3. The gene calls are TRBV3-1 (or the pseudogene TRBV3-2) and TRBJ2-5; 8 bases map to TRBD1. The CDR3 has 13 residues. V lost 5 bases, J lost 4 bases, and 3 bases stayed unmatched. The germline V gene has CDR1 LGHDT and CDR2 YNNKEL (reference sequence). CDR3: CASSGQGPETQYF. Written as DNA, the CDR3 is TGTGCCAGCAGCGGACAGGGCCCAGAGACCCAGTACTTC.

V gene TRBV6-2 or TRBV6-3 combines with J gene TRBJ2-3; 9 bases match TRBD2. The germline V gene has CDR1 MNHEY and CDR2 SVGEGT. Trimming cost V 0 bases and J 1 base; bases outside gene matches: 14. This CDR3 is 20 amino acids long. The CDR3 loop is CASSYSASGDYKPRTDTQYF. As DNA, the CDR3 is TGTGCCAGCAGTTACTCGGCTAGCGGGGACTACAAACCACGCACAGATACGCAGTATTTT.

The chain employs TRBV6-5 and TRBJ2-3; 10 positions match TRBD2. With V trimmed by 6 bases and J by 1 base, 4 bases remained unmatched. The CDR3 has 15 residues. Germline V gene lookup returns CDR1 MNHEY and CDR2 SVGAGI. CDR3 protein: CASSSGLAGTDTQYF. The DNA for the CDR3 is TGTGCCAGCAGCTCCGGACTAGCGGGCACAGATACGCAGTATTTT.

The chain has TRBV24-1 and TRBJ2-7, with TRBD1 matching over 11 bases. The V and J ends lost 4 bases and 3 bases, in that order; junction bases with no gene match: 4. The CDR3 is 15 amino acids. Germline V gene sequence: CDR1 KGHDR, CDR2 SFDVKD. The CDR3: CATSDSGTGGYEQYF. CDR3 nucleotide sequence: TGTGCCACCAGTGACTCTGGGACAGGGGGCTACGAGCAGTACTTC.

Written as DNA, the CDR3 is TGTGCCAGCAGCCAAGAGGACAGGGACTATGGCTACACCTTC. Encoded protein: CASSQEDRDYGYTF. The chain joins TRBV3-1 (or the pseudogene TRBV3-2) to TRBJ1-2; TRBD1 matches at 8 bases. Trimming removed 0 bases from V and 3 bases from J; junction bases left unmatched: 0. This CDR3 contains 14 residues. CDR1 is LGHDT and CDR2 is YNNKEL in the germline V gene (reference sequence).